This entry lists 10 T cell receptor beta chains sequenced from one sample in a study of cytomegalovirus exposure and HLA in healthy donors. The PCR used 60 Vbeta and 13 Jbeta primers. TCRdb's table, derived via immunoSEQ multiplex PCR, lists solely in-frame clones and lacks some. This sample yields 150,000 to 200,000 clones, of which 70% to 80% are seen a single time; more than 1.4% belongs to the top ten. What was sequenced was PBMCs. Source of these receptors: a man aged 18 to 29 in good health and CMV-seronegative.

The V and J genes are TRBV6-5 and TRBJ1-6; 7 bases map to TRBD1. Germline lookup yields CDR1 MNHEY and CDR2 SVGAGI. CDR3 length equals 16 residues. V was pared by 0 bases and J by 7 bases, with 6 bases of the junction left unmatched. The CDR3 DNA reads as TGTGCCAGCAGTTACTCCCGACAGGGAGACAATTCACCCCTCCACTTT. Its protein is CASSYSRQGDNSPLHF.

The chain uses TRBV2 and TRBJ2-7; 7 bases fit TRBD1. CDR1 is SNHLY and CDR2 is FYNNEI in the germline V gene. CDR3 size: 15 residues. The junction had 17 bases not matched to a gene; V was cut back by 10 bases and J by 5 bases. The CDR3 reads CATEATGPVGNEQYF. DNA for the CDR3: TGTGCCACAGAGGCGACAGGGCCCGTCGGGAACGAGCAGTACTTC.

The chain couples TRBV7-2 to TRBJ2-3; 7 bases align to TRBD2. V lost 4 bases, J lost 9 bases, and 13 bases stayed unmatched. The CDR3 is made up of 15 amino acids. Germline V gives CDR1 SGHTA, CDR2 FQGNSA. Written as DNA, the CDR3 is TGTGCCAGCAGCTCTGGTGGGGGAGGGCCGGGGACGCAGTATTTT. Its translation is CASSSGGGGPGTQYF.

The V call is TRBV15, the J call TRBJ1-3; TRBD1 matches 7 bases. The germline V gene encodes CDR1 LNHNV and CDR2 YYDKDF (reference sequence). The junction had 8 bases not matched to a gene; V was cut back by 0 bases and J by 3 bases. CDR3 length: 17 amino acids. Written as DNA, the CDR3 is TGTGCCACCAGCAGAGAGGAGGGGGCCCACCGTGGAAACACCATATATTTT. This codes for CATSREEGAHRGNTIYF.

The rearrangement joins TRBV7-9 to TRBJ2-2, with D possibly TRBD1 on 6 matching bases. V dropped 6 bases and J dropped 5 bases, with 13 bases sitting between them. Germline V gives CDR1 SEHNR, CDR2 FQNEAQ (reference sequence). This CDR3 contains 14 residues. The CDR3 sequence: CASRATGTTGELFF. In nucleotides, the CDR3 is TGTGCCAGCAGGGCTACAGGGACAACCGGGGAGCTGTTTTTT.

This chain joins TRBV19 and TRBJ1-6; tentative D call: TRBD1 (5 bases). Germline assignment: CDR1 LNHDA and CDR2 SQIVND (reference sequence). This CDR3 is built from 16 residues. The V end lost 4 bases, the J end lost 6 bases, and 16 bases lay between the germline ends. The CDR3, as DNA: TGTGCCAGTAGTAATAGGGGAAGGCGGGGTAATTCACCCCTCCACTTT. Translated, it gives CASSNRGRRGNSPLHF.

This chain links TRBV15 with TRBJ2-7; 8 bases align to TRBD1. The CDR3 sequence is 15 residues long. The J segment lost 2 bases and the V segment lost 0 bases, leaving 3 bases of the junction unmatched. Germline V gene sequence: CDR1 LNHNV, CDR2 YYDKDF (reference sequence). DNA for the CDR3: TGTGCCACCAGCAGAGATACGGACAGGGCCTACGAGCAGTACTTC. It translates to CATSRDTDRAYEQYF.

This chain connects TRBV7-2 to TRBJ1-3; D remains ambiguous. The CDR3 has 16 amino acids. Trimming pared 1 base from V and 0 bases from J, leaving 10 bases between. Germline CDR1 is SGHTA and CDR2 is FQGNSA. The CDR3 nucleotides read TGTGCCAGCAGCTTAGAACGCAGAAGCTCTGGAAACACCATATATTTT. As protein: CASSLERRSSGNTIYF.

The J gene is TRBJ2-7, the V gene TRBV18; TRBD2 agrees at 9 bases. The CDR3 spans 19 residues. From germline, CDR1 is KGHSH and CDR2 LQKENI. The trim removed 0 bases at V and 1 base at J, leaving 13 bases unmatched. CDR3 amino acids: CASSPPAGILAGRSYEQYF. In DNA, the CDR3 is TGTGCCAGCTCACCACCGGCAGGCATCCTAGCGGGGCGTTCCTACGAGCAGTACTTC.

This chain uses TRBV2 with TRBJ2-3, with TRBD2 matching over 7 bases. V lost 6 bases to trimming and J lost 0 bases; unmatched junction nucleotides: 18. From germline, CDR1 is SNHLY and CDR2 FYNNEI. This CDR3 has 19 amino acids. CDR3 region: CASRPLVREGGYSTDTQYF. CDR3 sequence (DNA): TGTGCCAGCAGACCACTTGTGAGGGAGGGTGGATATAGCACAGATACGCAGTATTTT. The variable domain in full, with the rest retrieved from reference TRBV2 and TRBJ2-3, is EPEVTQTPSHQVTQMGQEVILRCVPISNHLYFYWYRQILGQKVEFLVSFYNNEISEKSEIFDDQFSVERPDGSNFTLKIRSTKLEDSAMYFCASRPLVREGGYSTDTQYFGPGTRLTVL.